The rows below give T cell receptor beta chains drawn from one sample of a study of blood T cell repertoires in COVID-19. Data came from immunoSEQ multiplex PCR; TCRdb stores just in-frame clones and leaves some out. Of some 80,000 clones in the sample, 75% to 90% were seen once. Specimen: peripheral blood. Every receptor here comes from a human donor in a cohort sampled during active COVID-19. Both conserved end residues are part of each CDR3. A D gene is named only where the DNA matches it firmly. The size field is filled for only some rows; it gives once, few, many or a size class.

size	D	J	V	CDR3	DNA
NA	NA	TRBJ1-1	TRBV25-1	CASSALGQSRVNTEAFF	TGTGCCAGCAGTGCCCTAGGACAGTCGAGAGTTAACACTGAAGCTTTCTTT
NA	NA	TRBJ2-1	TRBV7-9	CASSLIMTTGSNNEQFF	TGTGCCAGCAGCCTCATTATGACTACGGGATCAAACAATGAGCAGTTCTTC
NA	TRBD2	TRBJ2-5	TRBV9	CASRLQGRLAGILQETQYF	TGTGCCAGCAGGTTACAGGGGAGGCTAGCGGGAATACTCCAAGAGACCCAGTACTTC
NA	NA	TRBJ2-2	TRBV6-5	CASSYIVSGELFF	TGTGCCAGCAGTTACATTGTATCCGGGGAGCTGTTTTTT
NA	TRBD1	TRBJ1-1	TRBV28	CASSVQGGDTEAFF	TGTGCCAGCAGTGTACAGGGGGGTGACACTGAAGCTTTCTTT
NA	NA	TRBJ1-1	TRBV6-5	CASSYEEGRTEAFF	TGTGCCAGCAGTTATGAGGAGGGTCGGACTGAAGCTTTCTTT
once	NA	TRBJ1-1	TRBV2	CASRGQMNTEAFF	TGTGCCAGCCGGGGACAAATGAACACTGAAGCTTTCTTT
NA	NA	TRBJ2-4	TRBV19	CASIDQGERNIQYF	TGTGCCAGTATTGACCAGGGTGAGAGAAACATTCAGTACTTC
NA	NA	TRBJ1-1	TRBV5-5	CASSLGHGGVSTEAFF	TGTGCCAGCAGCTTGGGACACGGCGGGGTGTCCACTGAAGCTTTCTTT
once	TRBD1	TRBJ2-7	TRBV5-6	CASSLADRVLSYEQYF	TGTGCCAGCAGCTTGGCGGACAGGGTCCTCTCCTACGAGCAGTACTTC
once	NA	TRBJ1-6	TRBV19	CASSIDWQGPGSLHF	TGTGCCAGTAGTATAGATTGGCAGGGCCCTGGGTCCCTCCACTTT
NA	TRBD1	TRBJ2-3	TRBV6-4	CASSDTTGGWIF	TGTGCCAGCAGTGACACCACAGGGGGCTGGATCTTT
few	TRBD2	TRBJ2-1	TRBV11-2	CASSSSLAGVYNEQFF	TGTGCCAGCAGCTCCTCACTAGCGGGGGTTTACAATGAGCAGTTCTTC
NA	NA	TRBJ1-1	TRBV12-5	CASSGSYMNTEAFF	TGTGCTAGTAGCGGCTCTTACATGAACACTGAAGCTTTCTTT
NA	NA	TRBJ2-1	TRBV5-1	CASSRTTGNEQFF	TGCGCCAGCAGCCGGACTACCGGAAATGAGCAGTTCTTC
NA	TRBD1	TRBJ1-5	TRBV6-5	CASSYMYRGSGQPQHF	TGTGCCAGCAGTTACATGTACAGGGGATCCGGTCAGCCCCAGCATTTT
NA	TRBD1	TRBJ2-5	TRBV5-1	CASSSGTGASKETQYF	TGCGCCAGCAGCTCCGGGACAGGGGCTTCCAAAGAGACCCAGTACTTC
few	NA	TRBJ1-4	TRBV11-1	CASSPRWGGKLFF	TGTGCCAGCAGCCCCCGGTGGGGCGGAAAACTGTTTTTT
few	NA	TRBJ2-6	TRBV6-4	CASSRQAGANVLTF	TGTGCCAGCAGTCGGCAGGCTGGGGCCAACGTCCTGACTTTC
NA	TRBD1	TRBJ1-4	TRBV18	CASSPPDWTGGHEKLFF	TGTGCCAGCTCACCACCTGATTGGACAGGGGGGCATGAAAAACTGTTTTTT
once	TRBD2	TRBJ2-1	TRBV30	CAWNFRGGKEQFF	TGTGCCTGGAACTTTCGGGGGGGCAAGGAGCAGTTCTTC
NA	NA	TRBJ2-5	TRBV19	CASSPEGRGGGQETQYF	TGTGCCAGTAGTCCCGAAGGACGGGGAGGAGGTCAAGAGACCCAGTACTTC
NA	TRBD2	TRBJ2-1	TRBV11-1	CASSSTLAGDNEQFF	TGTGCCAGCAGCTCCACTCTAGCGGGGGACAATGAGCAGTTCTTC
NA	NA	TRBJ2-3	TRBV15	CATGTRSTDTQYF	TGTGCCACCGGGACAAGAAGCACAGATACGCAGTATTTT
few	TRBD2	TRBJ2-3	TRBV19	CASSSTSGGFIGTQYF	TGTGCCAGTAGTTCGACTAGCGGGGGGTTTATAGGTACGCAGTATTTT
NA	NA	TRBJ2-3	TRBV9	CASSGGAGPSTDTQYF	TGTGCCAGCAGCGGAGGAGCAGGGCCTAGCACAGATACGCAGTATTTT
NA	NA	TRBJ1-2	TRBV10-3	CAISGERLGGYTF	TGTGCCATCAGTGGGGAGAGGCTGGGTGGCTACACCTTC
NA	TRBD1	TRBJ2-1	TRBV11-3	CASSLGGTEPYNEQFF	TGTGCCAGCAGCTTAGGTGGGACAGAACCTTACAATGAGCAGTTCTTC
NA	NA	TRBJ2-5	TRBV5-8	CASSEQGLAQTQYF	TGTGCCAGCAGTGAACAGGGCTTGGCGCAGACCCAGTACTTC
NA	NA	TRBJ2-7	TRBV5-4	CASSSRGPEYEQYF	TGTGCCAGCAGCTCGCGGGGGCCAGAGTACGAGCAGTACTTC
NA	NA	TRBJ2-1	TRBV7-3	CASSFLTSRDEQFF	TGTGCCAGCAGCTTCCTCACTAGTAGGGATGAGCAGTTCTTC
NA	NA	TRBJ1-5	TRBV2	CASSESGDSNQPQHF	TGTGCCAGCAGTGAGTCGGGTGATAGCAATCAGCCCCAGCATTTT
NA	TRBD1	TRBJ2-7	TRBV6-5	CASTYSTGTGASEQYF	TGTGCCAGTACTTACTCCACCGGGACAGGGGCGTCCGAGCAGTACTTC
few	NA	TRBJ1-5	TRBV28	CASSLSIAVHQPQHF	TGTGCCAGCAGTTTATCTATCGCCGTGCATCAGCCCCAGCATTTT
NA	TRBD1	TRBJ1-5	TRBV19	CATTPLDRGDQPQHF	TGTGCCACCACGCCTCTAGACAGGGGGGATCAGCCCCAGCATTTT
NA	TRBD2	TRBJ2-1	TRBV5-6	CASSPPGTSYNEQFF	TGTGCCAGCAGCCCCCCCGGGACTAGCTACAATGAGCAGTTCTTC
NA	TRBD2	TRBJ2-7	TRBV19	CASSIWESGRVGEQYF	TGTGCCAGTAGTATCTGGGAAAGCGGGAGAGTTGGGGAGCAGTACTTC
NA	TRBD1	TRBJ1-1	TRBV10-3	CAISESQGDYTEAFF	TGTGCCATCAGTGAGTCACAGGGGGATTACACTGAAGCTTTCTTT
NA	TRBD1	TRBJ1-4	TRBV5-8	CASIQNRGPNEKLFF	TGTGCCAGCATCCAAAACAGGGGCCCCAATGAAAAACTGTTTTTT
once	NA	TRBJ1-3	TRBV4-1	CASSQDLVSGNTIYF	TGCGCCAGCAGCCAAGATTTAGTCTCTGGAAACACCATATATTTT
NA	TRBD1	TRBJ2-1	TRBV2	CASSAQGSSYNEQFF	TGTGCCAGCAGCGCACAGGGGAGCTCCTACAATGAGCAGTTCTTC